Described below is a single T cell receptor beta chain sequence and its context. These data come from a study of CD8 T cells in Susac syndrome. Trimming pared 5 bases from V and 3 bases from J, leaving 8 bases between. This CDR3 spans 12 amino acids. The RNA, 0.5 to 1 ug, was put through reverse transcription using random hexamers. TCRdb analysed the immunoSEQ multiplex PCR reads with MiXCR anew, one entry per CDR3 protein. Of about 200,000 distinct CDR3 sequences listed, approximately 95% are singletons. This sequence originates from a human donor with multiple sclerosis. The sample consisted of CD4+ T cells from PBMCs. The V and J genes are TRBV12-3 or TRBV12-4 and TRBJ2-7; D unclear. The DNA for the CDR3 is TGTGCCAGCAGTCCTGGGCACTACGAGCAGTACTTC. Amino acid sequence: CASSPGHYEQYF.